The 24 T cell receptor beta chains below come from one sample, sequenced in a study of blood T cell repertoires in COVID-19 (dated by TCRdb to about 2020). The receptor library was made with the immunoSEQ multiplex PCR assay. TCRdb re-hosts the immuneACCESS table, in-frame sequences only. Its copies lack some clones; in the studies checked, an unresolved V gene accounts for under half of them, and the cause for the rest is not known. For this sample there are tens of thousands of clones; approximately 85% appear just once. The top ten constitute approximately 15% of the sample. The specimen was peripheral blood. The origin of the receptors is a human donor in a cohort sampled during active COVID-19.

The rearrangement joins TRBV6-2 or TRBV6-3 to TRBJ2-1; D gene ambiguous. CDR1 MNHEY and CDR2 SVGEGT come from the germline V gene. Trimming removed 0 bases from V and 6 bases from J, with 9 bases in between. The CDR3 is 14 residues long. The DNA for the CDR3 is TGTGCCAGCAGTTACTCACACAACCCCAATGAGCAGTTCTTC. It yields the protein CASSYSHNPNEQFF.

The chain joins TRBV9 to TRBJ1-4; D is unresolved. The V end was cut by 5 bases, the J end by 0 bases, with 11 bases between. The CDR3 totals 15 residues. The V gene's germline CDR1 is SGDLS and CDR2 YYNGEE. DNA for the CDR3: TGTGCCAGCAGGTCGGACGGGGCAACTAATGAAAAACTGTTTTTT. Translating it yields CASRSDGATNEKLFF.

This rearrangement joins TRBV5-1 to TRBJ2-2; 7 positions match TRBD2. V trimming: 6 bases; J trimming: 4 bases; junction bases outside the gene matches: 9. CDR3 length: 15 residues. Germline V gene sequence: CDR1 SGHRS, CDR2 YFSETQ. CDR3 amino acids: CASNLAGVGTGELFF. Written as DNA, the CDR3 is TGCGCCAGCAATCTCGCGGGAGTAGGCACCGGGGAGCTGTTTTTT.

The CDR3 DNA reads as TGTGCCAGCAGCCCGCTACAGGGGGCAGGCACTGAAGCTTTCTTT. Translated, it gives CASSPLQGAGTEAFF. V and J are TRBV7-9 and TRBJ1-1; 9 bases agree with TRBD1. V was clipped by 5 bases and J by 4 bases; unmatched bases: 8. This CDR3 is 15 amino acids long. The germline gives CDR1 SEHNR, CDR2 FQNEAQ (reference sequence).

This clone was detected a few times. The rearrangement joins TRBV10-3 to TRBJ1-2, with 7 bases identical to TRBD1. Germline values: CDR1 ENHRY, CDR2 SYGVKD. J lost 8 bases, V lost 0 bases, and 12 bases had no gene match. This CDR3 is built from 16 residues. The CDR3, as DNA: TGTGCCATCAGTGAGTCCCCTGACAGGGTACTGGGCGGCTACACCTTC. It specifies CAISESPDRVLGGYTF.

The V call is TRBV15, the J call TRBJ2-5; 10 nucleotides agree with TRBD2. The CDR3 totals 15 residues. Germline CDR1 is LNHNV and CDR2 is YYDKDF (reference sequence). Trimming cost V 5 bases and J 5 bases; bases outside gene matches: 8. The CDR3 spells CATSPPGLASETQYF. The CDR3 DNA reads as TGTGCCACCAGCCCTCCGGGACTAGCGAGTGAGACCCAGTACTTC.

V is TRBV2 and J is TRBJ1-1; weak D call: TRBD1 (6 bases). This CDR3 region has 11 residues. Trimming took off 6 bases at V and 8 bases at J, with 10 bases between the two ends. Per the germline V gene, CDR1 is SNHLY and CDR2 is FYNNEI. The DNA for the CDR3 is TGTGCCAGCAGGCGGACAGTCGAAGCTTTCTTT. Translation gives CASRRTVEAFF.

This sequence joins TRBV30 and TRBJ1-3, with unresolved D. The CDR3 sequence is 12 residues long. V gave up 0 bases and J gave up 11 bases, with 11 bases separating them. CDR1 and CDR2 from the germline V gene are GTSNPN and SVGIG (reference sequence). The CDR3 sequence is CAWSVSGLSIYF. The CDR3 DNA reads as TGTGCCTGGAGTGTTTCTGGACTTTCCATATATTTT.

This chain connects TRBV5-1 to TRBJ2-2; a possible D gene is TRBD2 (5 bases). The CDR3 loop spans 15 amino acids. Trimming cost V 0 bases and J 2 bases, with 8 bases left between them. Germline V gene data show CDR1 as SGHRS and CDR2 as YFSETQ. The CDR3 loop reads CASSLVDFNTGELFF. The DNA for the CDR3 is TGCGCCAGCAGCTTGGTGGACTTTAACACCGGGGAGCTGTTTTTT. The full variable domain, in which reference TRBV5-1 and TRBJ2-2 provide the parts outside the CDR3, is KAGVTQTPRYLIKTRGQQVTLSCSPISGHRSVSWYQQTPGQGLQFLFEYFSETQRNKGNFPGRFSGRQFSNSRSEMNVSTLELGDSALYLCASSLVDFNTGELFFGEGSRLTVL.

This chain connects TRBV28 to TRBJ1-2; D possibly corresponds to TRBD1 (6 bases). Germline-derived CDR1 and CDR2 are MDHEN and SYDVKM. This CDR3 spans 13 amino acids. With 4 bases removed from V and 2 bases from J, the gap between germline ends came to 8 bases. The CDR3 DNA sequence: TGTGCCAGCAGTTACAGGGAAAACTATGGCTACACCTTC. This translates into CASSYRENYGYTF.

The gene calls are TRBV9 and TRBJ2-5; TRBD2 agrees at 10 bases. This CDR3 is built from 16 residues. The V gene's germline CDR1 is SGDLS and CDR2 YYNGEE. After removal of 3 bases from V and 5 bases from J, the junction contained 10 bases not matched to a gene. CDR3 amino acids: CASSAGASGGRETQYF. The CDR3 coding sequence is TGTGCCAGCAGCGCAGGGGCTAGCGGGGGTCGGGAGACCCAGTACTTC.

The chain uses TRBV2 and TRBJ2-4, with 7 nucleotides matching TRBD2. The CDR3 consists of 15 residues. Germline lookup yields CDR1 SNHLY and CDR2 FYNNEI. V lost 6 bases to trimming and J lost 0 bases; unmatched junction nucleotides: 5. CDR3 region: CASSLAGVAKNIQYF. Written as DNA, the CDR3 is TGTGCCAGCAGCTTGGCGGGGGTAGCCAAAAACATTCAGTACTTC.

The V call is TRBV5-5, the J call TRBJ1-2; D unresolved. Trimming shortened V by 0 bases and J by 2 bases, and 8 bases separated the two germline ends. The CDR3 has 14 amino acids. CDR1 is SGHKS, CDR2 YYEKEE, per germline (reference sequence). CDR3 in DNA: TGTGCCAGCAGCTTGGGACAAGAAAACTATGGCTACACCTTC. Encoded protein: CASSLGQENYGYTF.

The rearrangement links TRBV7-8 to TRBJ1-5, with D possibly being TRBD1 (6 bases). Trimming pared 5 bases from V and 0 bases from J, leaving 20 bases between. The germline V gene has CDR1 SGHVS and CDR2 FQNEAQ. The CDR3 loop spans 18 amino acids. This CDR3 is CASSREPGHTYSNQPQHF. DNA of the CDR3: TGTGCCAGCAGCCGAGAACCGGGACATACCTATAGCAATCAGCCCCAGCATTTT.

The CDR3 sequence is CASSLRVGYGYTF. As DNA, the CDR3 is TGTGCCAGCAGCTTACGGGTCGGCTATGGCTACACCTTC. This rearrangement joins TRBV5-8 to TRBJ1-2; D not certain. CDR3 length: 13 residues. Trimming removed 2 bases at V and 4 bases at J, with 9 bases between. Germline V gene lookup returns CDR1 SGHTS and CDR2 YDEGEE.

The chain carries TRBV11-2 and TRBJ2-5; TRBD2 aligns across 7 bases. The CDR3 sequence is 17 residues long. Germline CDR1 and CDR2: SGHAT and FQNNGV. V trimming: 0 bases; J trimming: 2 bases; junction bases outside the gene matches: 9. The CDR3 nucleotides are TGTGCCAGCAGCTTAGAGCCAGCCGCTAGCGGACAAGAGACCCAGTACTTC. It yields the protein CASSLEPAASGQETQYF.

The chain uses TRBV2 and TRBJ2-5; D remains unclear. Deletions cut 6 bases from V and 2 bases from J, with 4 bases between. The CDR3 is made up of 11 amino acids. CDR1 and CDR2 from the germline V gene are SNHLY and FYNNEI. The CDR3 spells CASRAQETQYF. The CDR3 DNA is TGTGCCAGCAGGGCACAAGAGACCCAGTACTTC.

The V call is TRBV6-5, the J call TRBJ2-2, with 8 bases fitting TRBD2. Trimming cost V 4 bases and J 6 bases; bases outside gene matches: 7. The CDR3 runs to 15 residues. The germline gives CDR1 MNHEY, CDR2 SVGAGI. The CDR3 DNA sequence: TGTGCCAGCAGTTCTGGCGGGAGGTGGTCCGGGGAGCTGTTTTTT. This gives the protein CASSSGGRWSGELFF.

The chain is built from TRBV9 and TRBJ2-1, with TRBD1 as a possible D gene (6 bases). The germline CDR1 and CDR2 sequences are SGDLS and YYNGEE. The CDR3 spans 13 residues. The germline V and J ends were trimmed by 5 bases and 3 bases, with 9 bases remaining between them. The CDR3 spells CASSADSYNEQFF. The CDR3 nucleotides read TGTGCCAGCAGTGCGGACAGCTACAATGAGCAGTTCTTC.

The chain combines TRBV5-1 with TRBJ2-7; 10 nucleotides line up with TRBD1. There are 16 residues in the CDR3. Germline V CDR1 and CDR2: SGHRS, YFSETQ. V dropped 4 bases and J dropped 3; count of bases not matched to a gene: 10. As DNA, the CDR3 is TGCGCCAGCAGCCCCTCCGCCGGGACAGGGGTCTACGAGCAGTACTTC. It codes for CASSPSAGTGVYEQYF.

The count of this clone is one. The J gene is TRBJ2-3, the V gene TRBV11-1; 9 nucleotides align to TRBD2. The CDR3 length is 14 residues. Losses at the gene ends were 6 bases for V and 1 base for J; bases not matched to a gene: 2. The germline V gene encodes CDR1 SGHAT and CDR2 FQDESV (reference sequence). The CDR3 region is CASRRLAGTDTQYF. The CDR3 coding sequence is TGTGCCAGCAGACGACTAGCGGGCACAGATACGCAGTATTTT.

In its sample, this clone was seen once. This chain joins TRBV5-1 and TRBJ2-2; TRBD1 might be the D (6 bases). The CDR3 covers 16 residues. Germline CDR1 reads SGHRS; CDR2 reads YFSETQ. The V gene lost 4 bases and the J gene lost 0 bases, with 13 bases spanning the gap. DNA of the CDR3: TGCGCCAGCAGCCTAAGACAGGCCGCGAACACCGGGGAGCTGTTTTTT. Translated: CASSLRQAANTGELFF.

This chain joins TRBV6-1 and TRBJ1-2; TRBD1 matches 9 bases. Trimming removed 2 bases from V and 5 bases from J; junction bases left unmatched: 6. The germline gives CDR1 MNHNS, CDR2 SASEGT. CDR3 length equals 15 residues. The CDR3 spells CASSETPTGGYGYTF. CDR3 bases: TGTGCCAGCAGTGAAACCCCGACAGGGGGGTATGGCTACACCTTC.

The sample holds a few counts of this clone. The rearrangement links TRBV30 to TRBJ2-7; weak D call: TRBD2 (5 bases). Germline lookup yields CDR1 GTSNPN and CDR2 SVGIG (reference sequence). Trimming pared 0 bases from V and 5 bases from J, leaving 11 bases between. CDR3 size: 13 residues. CDR3 DNA: TGTGCCTGGAGTGTAACTAGGATCCACGAGCAGTACTTC. Protein sequence: CAWSVTRIHEQYF.